Listed below are T cell receptor beta chains from one sample, sequenced in a study of T cell clonotyping in hematopoietic cell transplantation. Sequencing was performed with immunoSEQ multiplex PCR; in TCRdb, only in-frame clones are kept and a portion is missing. The sample includes tens of thousands of clones, around 94% of them seen just once. The specimen was peripheral blood mononuclear cells. Source of these receptors: a woman between 50 and 59 years old in good health. Some clones in this sample may be carry-over from other donors' samples. CDR3s include the opening cysteine and the closing phenylalanine or tryptophan. A D gene is named only where the DNA matches it firmly. Clone size appears in some rows only: once, few, many, or a class for an expanded clone.

abundance | j_gene | d_gene | v_gene | CDR3nt | CDR3aa
NA | TRBJ2-7 | NA | TRBV27 | TGTGCCAGCAGTTTATCAGGGAGCGAGCAGTACTTC | CASSLSGSEQYF
NA | TRBJ1-1 | TRBD1 | TRBV29-1 | TGCAGCGTGGCCGCCAGACAGGGGGCAGGGTCTGAAGCTTTCTTT | CSVAARQGAGSEAFF
once | TRBJ1-2 | TRBD1 | TRBV7-9 | TGTGCCAGCAGCTTAGGGGACAGGGGAGATGACTATGGCTACACCTTC | CASSLGDRGDDYGYTF
few | TRBJ1-6 | NA | TRBV6-1 | TGTGCCAGCAGTGACCCCAGAAGCTCCTATAATTCACCCCTCCACTTT | CASSDPRSSYNSPLHF
NA | TRBJ2-4 | NA | TRBV5-1 | TGCGCCAGCAGCTCGCCGCCCGGGGGCATTCAGTACTTC | CASSSPPGGIQYF
NA | TRBJ1-5 | NA | TRBV14 | TGTGCCAGCAGCCAAGAGGTTTTTGGGCCCCAGCATTTT | CASSQEVFGPQHF
NA | TRBJ1-1 | NA | TRBV10-3 | TGTGCCATCAGTGTAGAGGGAAGCACTGAAGCTTTCTTT | CAISVEGSTEAFF
NA | TRBJ2-6 | TRBD1 | TRBV5-8 | TGTGCCAGCAGCTGGGGGACAGGTGCCGGGGCCAACGTCCTGACTTTC | CASSWGTGAGANVLTF
NA | TRBJ1-4 | NA | TRBV28 | TGTGCCAGCAGTTTGACAAATGGAAAACTGTTTTTT | CASSLTNGKLFF
NA | TRBJ2-6 | NA | TRBV2 | TGTGCCAGCAAGCAGGGTTCTGGGGCCAACGTCCTGACTTTC | CASKQGSGANVLTF
NA | TRBJ1-3 | NA | TRBV25-1 | TGTGCCAGCAGTGAATATGGGGAGGACACCATATATTTT | CASSEYGEDTIYF
NA | TRBJ2-5 | TRBD2 | TRBV6-4 | TGTGCCAGCAGTGAGTCGACTAGCGGGGGACAAGAGACCCAGTACTTC | CASSESTSGGQETQYF
NA | TRBJ1-1 | NA | TRBV9 | TGTGCCAGCAGCGTAGGTGGTGACTACCCTGGGGGTTCCGAAGCTTTCTTT | CASSVGGDYPGGSEAFF
NA | TRBJ2-3 | NA | TRBV7-9 | TGTGCCAGCAGCTCAGGATCCACAGATACGCAGTATTTT | CASSSGSTDTQYF
NA | TRBJ1-5 | TRBD1 | TRBV18 | TGTGCCAGCTCACCACAGGGGGCGAGCAATCAGCCCCAGCATTTT | CASSPQGASNQPQHF
NA | TRBJ1-2 | NA | TRBV7-2 | TGTGCCAGCAGCTTAAGTGAGGACCCTGGCTACACCTTC | CASSLSEDPGYTF
NA | TRBJ2-5 | NA | TRBV4-2 | TGTGCCAGCAGCCAGAACAGAGGAGAGACCCAGTACTTC | CASSQNRGETQYF
NA | TRBJ1-1 | NA | TRBV5-4 | TGTGCCAGCAGCTTGGACCTGTCGAACACTGAAGCTTTCTTT | CASSLDLSNTEAFF